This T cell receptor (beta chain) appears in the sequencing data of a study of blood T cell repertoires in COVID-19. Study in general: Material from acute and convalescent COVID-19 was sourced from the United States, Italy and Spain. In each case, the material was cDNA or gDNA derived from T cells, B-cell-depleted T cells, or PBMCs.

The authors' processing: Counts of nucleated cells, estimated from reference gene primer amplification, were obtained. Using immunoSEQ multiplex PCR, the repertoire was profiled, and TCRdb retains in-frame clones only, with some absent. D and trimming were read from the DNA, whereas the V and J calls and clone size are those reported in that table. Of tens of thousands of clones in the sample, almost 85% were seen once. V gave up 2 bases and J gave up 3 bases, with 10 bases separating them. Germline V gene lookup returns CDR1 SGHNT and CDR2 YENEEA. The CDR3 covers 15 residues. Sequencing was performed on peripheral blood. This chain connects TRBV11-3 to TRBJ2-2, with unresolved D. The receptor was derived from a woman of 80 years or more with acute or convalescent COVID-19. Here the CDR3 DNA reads TGTGCCAGCAGCTTATCCCTAGGAGACACCGGGGAGCTGTTTTTT. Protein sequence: CASSLSLGDTGELFF.